Shown below are 26 T cell receptor beta chains from a single sample sequenced in a study of CD8+ T cells in alopecia areata. Extracted from the samples, RNA was reverse transcribed into cDNA to serve as the sequencing template. Sequenced by immunoSEQ multiplex PCR; TCRdb stores in-frame clones only, minus some. The sample shows 150,000 to 200,000 clones, around three fifths of them seen only once. This sample's treatment: oral pan-JAK inhibitor, 5-10 mg twice daily. Sample: CD4+ T cells sorted from blood, taken at week 4, from a patient treated with tofacitinib. The receptors come from a human donor with alopecia areata.

The rearrangement links TRBV29-1 to TRBJ2-7; TRBD1 might be the D (5 bases). Germline CDR1 SQVTM, CDR2 ANQGSEA. CDR3 length equals 12 residues. Deletions cut 3 bases from V and 1 base from J, with 7 bases between. The CDR3 is CSVEDKSYEQYF. As DNA, the CDR3 is TGCAGCGTTGAGGACAAATCCTACGAGCAGTACTTC.

This chain joins TRBV18 and TRBJ2-5; weak D call: TRBD1 (7 bases). The germline CDR1 and CDR2 sequences are KGHSH and LQKENI. Trimming pared 5 bases from V and 5 bases from J, leaving 18 bases between. There are 15 residues in the CDR3. The CDR3 DNA follows: TGTGCCAGCTCAACAAACTCCCCAGGGGGGGAGACCCAGTACTTC. Amino acids: CASSTNSPGGETQYF.

The chain employs TRBV2 and TRBJ2-1; D gene uncertain. Trimming took 2 bases from V and 10 from J, leaving 12 bases between them. The CDR3 covers 13 residues. The germline CDR1 and CDR2 sequences are SNHLY and FYNNEI. This chain's CDR3 is CASSEMGSMEQFF. CDR3 DNA sequence: TGTGCCAGCAGTGAAATGGGGTCCATGGAGCAGTTCTTC. Based on the CDR3 plus reference TRBV2 and TRBJ2-1, the full variable domain is EPEVTQTPSHQVTQMGQEVILRCVPISNHLYFYWYRQILGQKVEFLVSFYNNEISEKSEIFDDQFSVERPDGSNFTLKIRSTKLEDSAMYFCASSEMGSMEQFFGPGTRLTVL.

This chain links TRBV29-1 with TRBJ1-1; D might be TRBD1 (5 bases). CDR1 is SQVTM and CDR2 is ANQGSEA in the germline V gene. V was clipped by 4 bases and J by 2 bases, with 11 bases between them. This CDR3 region has 13 residues. CDR3: CSVVRQPNTEAFF. CDR3 DNA: TGCAGCGTTGTGAGACAGCCAAACACTGAAGCTTTCTTT. The full variable domain, in which reference TRBV29-1 and TRBJ1-1 provide the parts outside the CDR3, is SAVISQKPSRDICQRGTSLTIQCQVDSQVTMMFWYRQQPGQSLTLIATANQGSEATYESGFVIDKFPISRPNLTFSTLTVSNMSPEDSSIYLCSVVRQPNTEAFFGQGTRLTVV.

The rearrangement joins TRBV5-4 to TRBJ1-2; weak D call: TRBD1 (6 bases). The V gene's germline CDR1 is SGHNT and CDR2 YYREEE (reference sequence). The CDR3 runs 14 residues. The germline V and J ends were trimmed by 2 bases and 6 bases, with 14 bases remaining between them. CDR3 in amino acids: CASSFDRRKDGYTF. CDR3 sequence (DNA): TGTGCCAGCAGCTTTGACAGGAGAAAGGATGGCTACACCTTC.

This clone was seen a single time. The chain employs TRBV29-1 and TRBJ1-1; TRBD1 matches 8 bases. The V and J ends lost 7 bases and 7 bases, in that order; junction bases with no gene match: 8. The germline CDR1 and CDR2 sequences are SQVTM and ANQGSEA. The CDR3 has 12 residues. The CDR3 nucleotides read TGCAGCGCTCGGACAGGGCCTTTTGAAGCTTTCTTT. Translation gives CSARTGPFEAFF. Using reference TRBV29-1 and TRBJ1-1 for the parts outside the CDR3, the full variable domain is SAVISQKPSRDICQRGTSLTIQCQVDSQVTMMFWYRQQPGQSLTLIATANQGSEATYESGFVIDKFPISRPNLTFSTLTVSNMSPEDSSIYLCSARTGPFEAFFGQGTRLTVV.

The chain combines TRBV7-2 with TRBJ2-2, with 7 bases fitting TRBD1. The CDR3 length is 16 residues. CDR1 SGHTA and CDR2 FQGNSA come from the germline V gene. V dropped 4 bases and J dropped 4; count of bases not matched to a gene: 9. The CDR3 DNA reads TGTGCCAGCAGCTCGACAACAGGGGCGGGCACCGGGGAGCTGTTTTTT. Translating gives CASSSTTGAGTGELFF. Filled out from reference TRBV7-2 and TRBJ2-2, the complete variable domain reads GAGVSQSPSNKVTEKGKDVELRCDPISGHTALYWYRQSLGQGLEFLIYFQGNSAPDKSGLPSDRFSAERTGGSVSTLTIQRTQQEDSAVYLCASSSTTGAGTGELFFGEGSRLTVL.

The chain has TRBV2 and TRBJ2-1; D not certain. Germline lookup yields CDR1 SNHLY and CDR2 FYNNEI. V shed 6 bases and J shed 6 bases, with 12 bases lying between them. This CDR3 is built from 13 residues. In DNA, the CDR3 is TGTGCCAGCAGGTGGCTCCGCGGCAATGAGCAGTTCTTC. Amino acids: CASRWLRGNEQFF. The whole variable domain, remainder taken from reference TRBV2 and TRBJ2-1, is EPEVTQTPSHQVTQMGQEVILRCVPISNHLYFYWYRQILGQKVEFLVSFYNNEISEKSEIFDDQFSVERPDGSNFTLKIRSTKLEDSAMYFCASRWLRGNEQFFGPGTRLTVL.

The chain couples TRBV29-1 to TRBJ2-5; D is ambiguous. Deletions cut 3 bases from V and 1 base from J, with 3 bases between. CDR3 length equals 11 residues. The germline gives CDR1 SQVTM, CDR2 ANQGSEA. The CDR3 protein is CSVDFQETQYF. In DNA, the CDR3 is TGCAGCGTTGATTTCCAAGAGACCCAGTACTTC. The full variable domain, in which reference TRBV29-1 and TRBJ2-5 provide the parts outside the CDR3, is SAVISQKPSRDICQRGTSLTIQCQVDSQVTMMFWYRQQPGQSLTLIATANQGSEATYESGFVIDKFPISRPNLTFSTLTVSNMSPEDSSIYLCSVDFQETQYFGPGTRLLVL.

The count of this clone is one. The chain couples TRBV29-1 to TRBJ1-1; D ambiguous. Germline V gene data show CDR1 as SQVTM and CDR2 as ANQGSEA. Trimming removed 6 bases from V and 5 bases from J, with 13 bases in between. The CDR3 has 12 residues. CDR3 bases: TGCAGCGTCCGACCGAGATGGACTGAAGCTTTCTTT. It specifies CSVRPRWTEAFF. Using reference TRBV29-1 and TRBJ1-1 for the parts outside the CDR3, the full variable domain is SAVISQKPSRDICQRGTSLTIQCQVDSQVTMMFWYRQQPGQSLTLIATANQGSEATYESGFVIDKFPISRPNLTFSTLTVSNMSPEDSSIYLCSVRPRWTEAFFGQGTRLTVV.

V is TRBV9 and J is TRBJ1-2; 7 nucleotides line up with TRBD1. V gave up 6 bases and J gave up 6 bases; unmatched junction bases: 8. Looked up from germline, CDR1 is SGDLS and CDR2 is YYNGEE. This CDR3 has 13 residues. The chain's CDR3 is CASTRTGEDGYTF. The CDR3 DNA follows: TGTGCCAGCACAAGAACAGGGGAGGATGGCTACACCTTC.

This clone was counted a single time. V usage is TRBV4-1 and J usage is TRBJ2-3; weak D call: TRBD2 (5 bases). Trimming pared 1 base from V and 3 bases from J, leaving 11 bases between. Germline V CDR1 and CDR2: MGHRA, YSYEKL. The CDR3 runs to 15 residues. The CDR3 DNA is TGCGCCAGCAGCCAAGTCCTAGCCCGGACAGATACGCAGTATTTT. It translates to CASSQVLARTDTQYF.

The chain has TRBV11-2 and TRBJ2-2; D ambiguous. The ends were cut back, 11 bases at V and 5 bases at J, with 12 bases in the middle. From germline, CDR1 is SGHAT and CDR2 FQNNGV. The length of the CDR3 is 12 residues. The CDR3, as DNA: TGTGCCGCAGGCAGAACAACCGGGGAGCTGTTTTTT. It yields the protein CAAGRTTGELFF. The full variable domain, in which reference TRBV11-2 and TRBJ2-2 provide the parts outside the CDR3, is EAGVAQSPRYKIIEKRQSVAFWCNPISGHATLYWYQQILGQGPKLLIQFQNNGVVDDSQLPKDRFSAERLKGVDSTLKIQPAKLEDSAVYLCAAGRTTGELFFGEGSRLTVL.

The chain links TRBV18 to TRBJ2-1; D is possibly TRBD2 (6 bases). The CDR3 runs 15 residues. Germline CDR1 is KGHSH and CDR2 is LQKENI. Trimming pared 5 bases from V and 0 bases from J, leaving 11 bases between. The CDR3 coding sequence is TGTGCCAGCTCAAATGCGGGACGCTCCTACAATGAGCAGTTCTTC. Protein product: CASSNAGRSYNEQFF.

The chain couples TRBV10-3 to TRBJ1-4; 9 bases map to TRBD1. Trimming took 5 bases from V and 8 from J; bases not matched to a gene: 6. This CDR3 comprises 14 residues. Germline V gene sequence: CDR1 ENHRY, CDR2 SYGVKD. The CDR3 is CAISYGQGNEKLFF. CDR3 nucleotides: TGTGCCATCAGTTATGGACAGGGGAACGAAAAACTGTTTTTT.

The rearrangement links TRBV18 to TRBJ2-7; no firm D call. Per germline, CDR1 KGHSH and CDR2 LQKENI. V was shortened by 0 bases and J by 5 bases, with 14 bases between the two germline ends. This CDR3 contains 15 residues. CDR3 DNA: TGTGCCAGCTCACCACCGGTAGACGTTCCCAACGAGCAGTACTTC. Translated, it gives CASSPPVDVPNEQYF. Using reference TRBV18 and TRBJ2-7 for the parts outside the CDR3, the full variable domain is NAGVMQNPRHLVRRRGQEARLRCSPMKGHSHVYWYRQLPEEGLKFMVYLQKENIIDESGMPKERFSAEFPKEGPSILRIQQVVRGDSAAYFCASSPPVDVPNEQYFGPGTRLTVT.

This sequence joins TRBV5-1 and TRBJ1-6; D is ambiguous. Germline V lookup: CDR1 SGHRS, CDR2 YFSETQ. The CDR3 is 14 amino acids. The germline V and J ends were trimmed by 0 bases and 5 bases, with 6 bases remaining between them. The CDR3 region is CASSLALDNSPLHF. The CDR3 nucleotides read TGCGCCAGCAGCTTGGCCCTGGATAATTCACCCCTCCACTTT.

This clone appeared once. V and J are TRBV9 and TRBJ1-2; 10 bases agree with TRBD1. CDR3 length: 14 residues. Germline CDR1 SGDLS, CDR2 YYNGEE. V lost 3 bases, J lost 5 bases, and 4 bases stayed unmatched. DNA for the CDR3: TGTGCCAGCAGCGCTGGGACAGGGGTTTATGGCTACACCTTC. Residues: CASSAGTGVYGYTF.

The chain links TRBV30 to TRBJ2-7; TRBD1 aligns across 8 bases. Germline V lookup: CDR1 GTSNPN, CDR2 SVGIG (reference sequence). Trimming at V came to 0 bases and at J to 4 bases, leaving 8 bases not matched to a gene. This CDR3 has 15 residues. The CDR3 DNA reads as TGTGCCTGGAGTGTACCGTTTGACAGGGGTTACGAGCAGTACTTC. Its translation: CAWSVPFDRGYEQYF. Together with reference TRBV30 and TRBJ2-7, the CDR3 gives the full variable domain: SQTIHQWPATLVQPVGSPLSLECTVEGTSNPNLYWYRQAAGRGLQLLFYSVGIGQISSEVPQNLSASRPQDRQFILSSKKLLLSDSGFYLCAWSVPFDRGYEQYFGPGTRLTVT.

This clone has just a few counts. The chain is built from TRBV10-3 and TRBJ1-4, with 7 bases that match TRBD1. V shed 8 bases, J shed 5 bases, and the junction held 5 bases outside the gene matches. The CDR3 contains 13 residues. Per the germline V gene, CDR1 is ENHRY and CDR2 is SYGVKD. The CDR3 DNA sequence: TGTGCCATCGGGGGGACAGTGAATGAAAAACTGTTTTTT. Amino acid sequence: CAIGGTVNEKLFF.

J is TRBJ1-1 and V is TRBV27, with D hard to call. V was clipped by 10 bases and J by 4 bases, with 28 bases between them. Germline V gene lookup returns CDR1 MNHEY and CDR2 SMNVEV (reference sequence). The CDR3 extends over 17 amino acids. The CDR3 DNA is TGTGCCACCACCCCGGGCGCAGGTTTGGATTGCGCCACTGAAGCTTTCTTT. Translating gives CATTPGAGLDCATEAFF.

The genes are TRBV29-1 and TRBJ2-2, with a weak D call TRBD1 (6 bases). The CDR3 spans 14 residues. Germline CDR1 is SQVTM and CDR2 is ANQGSEA. V lost 6 bases, J lost 6 bases, and 17 bases lay in between. The CDR3 bases are TGCAGCGTCCCGGACAGAACCCTGGCCGGGGAGCTGTTTTTT. Translating it yields CSVPDRTLAGELFF.

The rearrangement uses TRBV19 and TRBJ1-1; no clear D gene. The CDR3 is 13 amino acids. Germline V gene lookup returns CDR1 LNHDA and CDR2 SQIVND (reference sequence). Trimming stripped 8 bases from V and 4 bases from J, with 14 bases between. This chain's CDR3 is CASRAPHGTEAFF. The CDR3, as DNA: TGTGCCAGTCGGGCTCCTCATGGCACTGAAGCTTTCTTT.

The V and J genes are TRBV6-6 and TRBJ1-1, with 8 positions matching TRBD1. The CDR3 loop spans 16 amino acids. The V gene end was trimmed by 4 bases and the J gene end by 1 base; junction bases not matched to a gene: 8. Germline CDR1 MNHNY, CDR2 SVGAGI (reference sequence). As DNA, the CDR3 is TGTGCCAGCAGTTCCCTCACCGGGACAGGGAACACTGAAGCTTTCTTT. Protein: CASSSLTGTGNTEAFF.

This CDR3 reads CASSQGQGASMYF. CDR3 sequence (DNA): TGTGCCAGCAGCCAGGGACAGGGGGCCTCAATGTACTTC. The chain uses TRBV27 and TRBJ2-7; TRBD1 matches 12 bases. CDR1 is MNHEY and CDR2 is SMNVEV in the germline V gene (reference sequence). The CDR3 runs 13 residues. Trimming cost V 6 bases and J 12 bases; bases outside gene matches: 9.

This clone was seen only a few times. V is TRBV28 and J is TRBJ1-4; weak D call: TRBD1 (5 bases). The germline gives CDR1 MDHEN, CDR2 SYDVKM. The CDR3 spans 12 residues. Trimming took 8 bases from V and 7 from J, leaving 11 bases between them. CDR3 loop: CASGTASEKLFF. The DNA for the CDR3 is TGTGCCAGCGGGACCGCAAGTGAAAAACTGTTTTTT.